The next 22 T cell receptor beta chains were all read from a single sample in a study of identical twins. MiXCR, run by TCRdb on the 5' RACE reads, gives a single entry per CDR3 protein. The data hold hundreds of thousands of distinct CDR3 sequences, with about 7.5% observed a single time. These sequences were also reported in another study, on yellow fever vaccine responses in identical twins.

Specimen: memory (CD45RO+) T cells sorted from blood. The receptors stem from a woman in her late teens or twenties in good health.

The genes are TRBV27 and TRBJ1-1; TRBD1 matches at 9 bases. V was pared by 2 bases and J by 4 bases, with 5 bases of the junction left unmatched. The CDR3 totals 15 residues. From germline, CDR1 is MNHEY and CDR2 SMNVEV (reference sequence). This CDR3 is CASSLGSTGGTEAFF. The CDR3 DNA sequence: TGTGCCAGCAGTTTAGGTTCGACAGGGGGCACTGAAGCTTTCTTT.

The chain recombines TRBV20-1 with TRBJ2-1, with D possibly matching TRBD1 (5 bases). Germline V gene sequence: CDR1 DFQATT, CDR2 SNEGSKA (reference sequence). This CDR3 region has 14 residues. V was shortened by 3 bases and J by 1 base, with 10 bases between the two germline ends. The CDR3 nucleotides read TGCAGTGCTAGGACAGATAAATCCTACAATGAGCAGTTCTTC. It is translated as CSARTDKSYNEQFF.

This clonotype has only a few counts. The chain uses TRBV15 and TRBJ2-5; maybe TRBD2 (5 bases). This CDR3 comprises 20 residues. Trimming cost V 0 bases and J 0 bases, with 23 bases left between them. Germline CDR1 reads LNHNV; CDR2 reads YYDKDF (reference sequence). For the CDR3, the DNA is TGTGCCACCAGCAGAGATCGCTACGGGAACCTCCGGAAGGACCAAGAGACCCAGTACTTC. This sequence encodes CATSRDRYGNLRKDQETQYF.

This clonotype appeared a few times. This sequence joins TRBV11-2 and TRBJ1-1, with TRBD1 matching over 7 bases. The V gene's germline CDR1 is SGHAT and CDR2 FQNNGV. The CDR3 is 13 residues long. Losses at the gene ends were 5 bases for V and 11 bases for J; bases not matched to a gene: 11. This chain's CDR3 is CASSPRQGARAFF. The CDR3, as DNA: TGTGCCAGCAGCCCACGACAGGGTGCTCGGGCTTTCTTT.

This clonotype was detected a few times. For the CDR3, the DNA is TGTGCCAGCCGACAGGGAGGGGGTGGCTACACCTTC. As protein: CASRQGGGGYTF. This rearrangement joins TRBV28 to TRBJ1-2; 7 nucleotides line up with TRBD1. The CDR3 is 12 amino acids. CDR1 MDHEN and CDR2 SYDVKM come from the germline V gene. The V segment lost 8 bases and the J segment 7 bases; nucleotides outside the gene matches: 7.

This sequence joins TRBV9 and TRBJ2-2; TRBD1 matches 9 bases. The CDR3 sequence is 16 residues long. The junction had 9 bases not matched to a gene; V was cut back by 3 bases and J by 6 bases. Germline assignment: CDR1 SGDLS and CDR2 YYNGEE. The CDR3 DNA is TGTGCCAGCAGCGCTGGACAGGGGTTATTATCCGGGGAGCTGTTTTTT. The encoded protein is CASSAGQGLLSGELFF.

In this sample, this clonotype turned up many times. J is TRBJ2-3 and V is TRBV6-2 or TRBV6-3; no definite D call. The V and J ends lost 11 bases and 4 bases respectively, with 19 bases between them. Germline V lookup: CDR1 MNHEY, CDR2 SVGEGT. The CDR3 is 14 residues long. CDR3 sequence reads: CASARSPEADTQYF. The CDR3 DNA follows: TGTGCCTCCGCCAGGTCTCCAGAGGCAGATACGCAGTATTTT.

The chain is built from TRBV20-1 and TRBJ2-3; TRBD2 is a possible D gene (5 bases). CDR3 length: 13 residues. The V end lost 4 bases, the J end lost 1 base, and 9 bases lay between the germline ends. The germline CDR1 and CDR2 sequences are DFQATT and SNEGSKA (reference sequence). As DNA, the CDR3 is TGCAGTGCTAAGGTTAGCGGCACAGATACGCAGTATTTT. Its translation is CSAKVSGTDTQYF.

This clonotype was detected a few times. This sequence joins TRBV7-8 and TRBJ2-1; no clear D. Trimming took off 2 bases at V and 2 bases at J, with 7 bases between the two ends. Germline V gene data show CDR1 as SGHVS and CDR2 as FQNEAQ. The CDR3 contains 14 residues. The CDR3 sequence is CASSLNTAYNEQFF. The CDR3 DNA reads TGTGCCAGCAGCTTAAACACAGCCTACAATGAGCAGTTCTTC.

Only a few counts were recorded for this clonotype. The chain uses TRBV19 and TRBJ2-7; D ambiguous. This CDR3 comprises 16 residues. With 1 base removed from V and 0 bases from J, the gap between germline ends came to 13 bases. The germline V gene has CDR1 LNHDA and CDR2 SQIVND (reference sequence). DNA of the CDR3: TGTGCCAGTAGTATAGCGGCAGGACCGAGCTCCTACGAGCAGTACTTC. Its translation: CASSIAAGPSSYEQYF. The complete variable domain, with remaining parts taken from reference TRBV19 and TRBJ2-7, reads DGGITQSPKYLFRKEGQNVTLSCEQNLNHDAMYWYRQDPGQGLRLIYYSQIVNDFQKGDIAEGYSVSREKKESFPLTVTSAQKNPTAFYLCASSIAAGPSSYEQYFGPGTRLTVT.

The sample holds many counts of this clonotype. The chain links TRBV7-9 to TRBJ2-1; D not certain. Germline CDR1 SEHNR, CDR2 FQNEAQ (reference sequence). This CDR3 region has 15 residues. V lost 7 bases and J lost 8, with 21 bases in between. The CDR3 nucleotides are TGTGCCAGCATTAAGTTTATGGGCTCGTGGGATGAGCAGTTCTTC. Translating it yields CASIKFMGSWDEQFF.

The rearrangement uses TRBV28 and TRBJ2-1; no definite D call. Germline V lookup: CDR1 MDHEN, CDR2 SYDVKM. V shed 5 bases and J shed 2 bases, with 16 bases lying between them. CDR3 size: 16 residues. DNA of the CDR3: TGTGCCAGCAGTCCCCGTCTTGACGGTGCCTACAATGAGCAGTTCTTC. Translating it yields CASSPRLDGAYNEQFF. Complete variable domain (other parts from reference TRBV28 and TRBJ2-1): DVKVTQSSRYLVKRTGEKVFLECVQDMDHENMFWYRQDPGLGLRLIYFSYDVKMKEKGDIPEGYSVSREKKERFSLILESASTNQTSMYLCASSPRLDGAYNEQFFGPGTRLTVL.

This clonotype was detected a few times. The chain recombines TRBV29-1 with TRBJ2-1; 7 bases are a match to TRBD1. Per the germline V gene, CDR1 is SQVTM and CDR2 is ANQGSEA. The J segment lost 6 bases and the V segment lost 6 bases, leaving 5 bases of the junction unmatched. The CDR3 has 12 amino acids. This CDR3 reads CSVHRGSNEQFF. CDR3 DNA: TGCAGCGTCCACAGGGGAAGCAATGAGCAGTTCTTC.

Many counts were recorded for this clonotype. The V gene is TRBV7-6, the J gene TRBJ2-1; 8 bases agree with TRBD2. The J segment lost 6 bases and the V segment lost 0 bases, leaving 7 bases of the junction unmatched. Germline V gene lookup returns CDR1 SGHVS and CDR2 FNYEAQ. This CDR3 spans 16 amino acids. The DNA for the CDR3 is TGTGCCAGCAGCTTAGCGACGGGGGGGCCGATCAATGAGCAGTTCTTC. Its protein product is CASSLATGGPINEQFF.

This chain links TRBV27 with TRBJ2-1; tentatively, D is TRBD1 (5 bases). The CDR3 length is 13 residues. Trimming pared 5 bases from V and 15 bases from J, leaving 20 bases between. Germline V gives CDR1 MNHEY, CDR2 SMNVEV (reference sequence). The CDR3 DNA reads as TGTGCCAGCAGTCCGGATCAGGGTCGCTCCCGGTTCTTC. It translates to CASSPDQGRSRFF.

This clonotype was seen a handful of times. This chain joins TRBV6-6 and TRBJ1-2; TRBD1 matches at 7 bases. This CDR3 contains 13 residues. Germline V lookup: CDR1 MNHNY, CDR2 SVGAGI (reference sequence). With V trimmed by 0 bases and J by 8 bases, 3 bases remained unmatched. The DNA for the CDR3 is TGTGCCAGCAGTTACTCAGGGGGCGAAGGCTACACCTTC. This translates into CASSYSGGEGYTF.

Here the CDR3 DNA reads TGTGCCTGGAGTGTAGGTCAGTGGGGTGAGCAGTTCTTC. Translation gives CAWSVGQWGEQFF. This chain uses TRBV30 with TRBJ2-1, with D uncertain. Deletions cut 0 bases from V and 9 bases from J, with 12 bases between. Looked up from germline, CDR1 is GTSNPN and CDR2 is SVGIG (reference sequence). This CDR3 has 13 amino acids.

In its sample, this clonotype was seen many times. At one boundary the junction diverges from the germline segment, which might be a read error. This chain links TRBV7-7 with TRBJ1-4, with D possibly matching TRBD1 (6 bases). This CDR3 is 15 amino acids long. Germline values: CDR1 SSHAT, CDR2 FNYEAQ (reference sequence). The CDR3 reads CASSAKTGLNEKLFF. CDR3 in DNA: TGTGCTAGCAGCGCCAAGACAGGCCTTAATGAAAAACTGTTTTTT.

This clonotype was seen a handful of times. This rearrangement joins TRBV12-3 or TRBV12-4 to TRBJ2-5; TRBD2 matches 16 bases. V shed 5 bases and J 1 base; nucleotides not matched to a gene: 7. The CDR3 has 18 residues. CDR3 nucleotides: TGTGCCAGCAGTCTGGGGACTAGCGGGGGGGCCGCCCAAGAGACCCAGTACTTC. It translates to CASSLGTSGGAAQETQYF.

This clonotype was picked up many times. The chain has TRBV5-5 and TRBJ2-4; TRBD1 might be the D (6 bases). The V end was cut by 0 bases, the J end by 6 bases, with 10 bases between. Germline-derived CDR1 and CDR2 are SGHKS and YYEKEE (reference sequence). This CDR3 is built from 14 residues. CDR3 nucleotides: TGTGCCAGCAGCTTGGTACAGGGTGCAAACATTCAGTACTTC. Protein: CASSLVQGANIQYF. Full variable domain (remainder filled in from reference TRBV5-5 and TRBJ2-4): DAGVTQSPTHLIKTRGQQVTLRCSPISGHKSVSWYQQVLGQGPQFIFQYYEKEERGRGNFPDRFSARQFPNYSSELNVNALLLGDSALYLCASSLVQGANIQYFGAGTRLSVL.

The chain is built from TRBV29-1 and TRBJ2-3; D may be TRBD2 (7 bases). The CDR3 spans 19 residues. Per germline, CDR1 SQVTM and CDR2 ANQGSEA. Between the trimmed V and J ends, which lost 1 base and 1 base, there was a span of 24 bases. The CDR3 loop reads CSVEGPAGGGLAGTDTQYF. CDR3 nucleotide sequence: TGCAGCGTTGAAGGCCCGGCGGGCGGGGGCCTGGCAGGCACAGATACGCAGTATTTT.

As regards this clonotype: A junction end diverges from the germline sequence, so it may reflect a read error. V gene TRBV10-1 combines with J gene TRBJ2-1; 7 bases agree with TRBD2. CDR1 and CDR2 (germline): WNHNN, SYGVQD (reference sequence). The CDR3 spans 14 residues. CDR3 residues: CATSRGESLNGQFF. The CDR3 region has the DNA TGCGCCACCTCCCGGGGGGAATCCCTTAATGGGCAGTTCTTC.